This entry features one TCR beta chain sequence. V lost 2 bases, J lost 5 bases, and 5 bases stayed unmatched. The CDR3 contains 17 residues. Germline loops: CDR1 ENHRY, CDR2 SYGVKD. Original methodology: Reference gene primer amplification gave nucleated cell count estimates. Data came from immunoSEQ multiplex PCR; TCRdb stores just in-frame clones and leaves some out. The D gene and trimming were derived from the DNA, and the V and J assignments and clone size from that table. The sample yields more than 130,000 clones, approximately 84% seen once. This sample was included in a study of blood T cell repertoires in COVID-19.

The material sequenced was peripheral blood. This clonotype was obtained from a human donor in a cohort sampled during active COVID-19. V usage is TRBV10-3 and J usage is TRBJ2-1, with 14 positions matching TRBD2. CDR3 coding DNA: TGTGCCATCAGTGAGGGGACTAGCGGGGGCACAGACAATGAGCAGTTCTTC. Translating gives CAISEGTSGGTDNEQFF.